The rows below give T cell receptor beta chains drawn from one sample of a study of T-cell reconstitution after alpha-beta-depleted transplantation in children. Via MiXCR, TCRdb re-called the PCR reads, giving one row per CDR3 protein. The table has more than 400,000 distinct CDR3 sequences, about 10% seen once. Sequencing was performed on PBMCs, mostly from graft donor cells, taken 180 days after TCRalphabeta/CD19-depleted stem cell transplant. These receptors were taken from a female patient aged 2 to 10 who had a stem cell transplant for aplastic anemia, so the T cells may come from the graft donor. The CDR3 runs from the conserved cysteine through the conserved F or W. The D gene is left open where the match is weak. Clone size is shown for a subset of rows, as once, few, many or a class of expanded clone.

size,J,D,V,DNA,CDR3
few,TRBJ2-1,.,TRBV20-1,TGCAGTGCTAGAGATCGACAGATATCGGGGCAGTTCTTC,CSARDRQISGQFF
.,TRBJ2-3,TRBD2,TRBV12-3/TRBV12-4,TGTGCCAGCCGCGGGGGGGCCGCAGATACGCAGTATTTT,CASRGGAADTQYF
few,TRBJ2-1,TRBD2,TRBV4-1,TGCGCCAGCAGCCAAGATCGGGCTAGCGGGAGGTTCGGTGAGCAGTTCTTC,CASSQDRASGRFGEQFF
many,TRBJ2-1,.,TRBV7-3,TGTGCCAGCAGCTTAAGAGGGGTCTCCTACAATGAGCAGTTCTTC,CASSLRGVSYNEQFF
many,TRBJ2-1,TRBD2,TRBV10-3,TGTGCCATCAGTGAGAAGAGTGTCGGAGCGGGAGGGCCGGATGAGCAGTTCTTC,CAISEKSVGAGGPDEQFF
many,TRBJ2-7,.,TRBV28,TGTGCCAGCAGCCCGCCGGGCGGGATTTCCTACGAGCAGTACTTC,CASSPPGGISYEQYF
few,TRBJ2-7,TRBD1,TRBV25-1,TGTGCCAGCAGTGAATTTGCGGACAGGGGCTACGAGCAGTACTTC,CASSEFADRGYEQYF
.,TRBJ2-3,TRBD2,TRBV28,TGTGCCAGCAGTTTACCCTGGACTAGCGGGAGCACAGATACGCAGTATTTT,CASSLPWTSGSTDTQYF
few,TRBJ2-3,.,TRBV5-1,TGCGCCAGCAGCTTGGGTACAGACCCTAGCACAGATACGCAGTATTTT,CASSLGTDPSTDTQYF
few,TRBJ1-5,TRBD1,TRBV19,TGTGCCAGTAGTTCTGGACAGGGAGGGCAGCCCCAGCATTTT,CASSSGQGGQPQHF
many,TRBJ2-1,TRBD2,TRBV12-3/TRBV12-4,TGTGCCAGCAGTTTATCCTGGGCTAGCGGGAAGAATGAGCAGTTCTTC,CASSLSWASGKNEQFF
few,TRBJ2-1,TRBD1,TRBV7-2,TGTGCCAGCAGCTTAGGACAGGGGGGTATCAATGAGCAGTTCTTC,CASSLGQGGINEQFF
.,TRBJ1-2,.,TRBV6-1,TGTGCCAGCAACCCGCGGCAGGGAACCGGCGTTTATGGCTACACCTTC,CASNPRQGTGVYGYTF
many,TRBJ2-2,.,TRBV9,TGTGCCAGCAGGACGGGAGTCACCGGGGAGCTGTTTTTT,CASRTGVTGELFF
.,TRBJ2-3,TRBD1,TRBV7-2,TGTGCCAGCAGCTTAAACACAGGGGAAGATACGCAGTATTTT,CASSLNTGEDTQYF
many,TRBJ2-3,.,TRBV10-3,TGTGCCATCAGATCGGGGGAGCGGAGGGATACGCAGTATTTT,CAIRSGERRDTQYF
few,TRBJ2-1,TRBD1,TRBV12-3/TRBV12-4,TGTGCCAGCAGTTCCCCGGACAGGGGGCGCCCCGGGGAGCAGTTCTTC,CASSSPDRGRPGEQFF
.,TRBJ2-6,.,TRBV7-2,TGTGCCAGCAGCTTAGCTGCTAGACTCCCTAGAAGGGGGGCCAACGTCCTGACTTTC,CASSLAARLPRRGANVLTF
.,TRBJ2-5,.,TRBV5-1,TGCGCCAGCAGCTTGGATGGGGGCGTTACTCAAGAGACCCAGTACTTC,CASSLDGGVTQETQYF
.,TRBJ2-2,.,TRBV7-9,TGTGCCAGCAGCTCCACCTTGACGGGAGACCCCGGGGAGCTGTTTTTT,CASSSTLTGDPGELFF
few,TRBJ1-5,.,TRBV30,TGTGCCTGGAGTGACATAGGATATCAGCCCCAGCATTTT,CAWSDIGYQPQHF
.,TRBJ2-3,TRBD2,TRBV5-1,TGCGCCAGCAGCTCCACTAGCGGGTCCGTCACAGATACGCAGTATTTT,CASSSTSGSVTDTQYF
.,TRBJ2-5,TRBD2,TRBV6-1,TGTGCCACCTGCCCCGGACTAGCGGGACAAGAGACCCAGTACTTC,CATCPGLAGQETQYF
few,TRBJ2-5,TRBD2,TRBV11-2,TGTGCCAGCAGCGTTACTAGCGGAGGAGGGCAAGAGACCCAGTACTTC,CASSVTSGGGQETQYF
few,TRBJ2-1,TRBD1,TRBV20-1,TGCAGTGCTAAGAGGCCGGGACAGGGGGTTGAGCAGTTCTTC,CSAKRPGQGVEQFF
.,TRBJ1-2,.,TRBV29-1,TGCAGCGTCACAGGGATCCATGGCTACACCTTC,CSVTGIHGYTF
few,TRBJ1-3,.,TRBV18,TGTGCCAGCTCACCACAGGGGATTTCTGGAAACACCATATATTTT,CASSPQGISGNTIYF
few,TRBJ1-1,.,TRBV30,TGTGCCTGGGACGGGACGGTGAACACTGAAGCTTTCTTT,CAWDGTVNTEAFF
.,TRBJ2-3,TRBD2,TRBV7-2,TGTGCCAGCAGCCGGGGGGGCGCACACAAGAACACAGATACGCAGTATTTT,CASSRGGAHKNTDTQYF
few,TRBJ2-7,.,TRBV7-2,TGTGCCAGCAGCCCACCGTTCAGGGGCTACGAGCAGTACTTC,CASSPPFRGYEQYF
few,TRBJ1-4,.,TRBV20-1,TGCAGTGCTAGATGGCTGAGGGGCGAAAAACTGTTTTTT,CSARWLRGEKLFF
few,TRBJ1-4,.,TRBV27,TGTGCCAGCAGTTCTTGGCGGGGTGGCGAAAAACTGTTTTTT,CASSSWRGGEKLFF
many,TRBJ2-5,TRBD2,TRBV7-2,TGTGCCAGCAGCGCATATAGCGGGAGGCAAGAGACCCAGTACTTC,CASSAYSGRQETQYF
many,TRBJ2-2,.,TRBV6-5,TGTGCCAGCAGTTACCGCGGGGAGCTGTTTTTT,CASSYRGELFF